These 28 T cell receptor beta chains originate from one sample sequenced in a study of regulatory T cells in long-lasting Graves disease. Time point here: persistent/refractory GD, antithyroid drugs over 5 years with positive TRAb. Construction of the TCR library relied on RNA isolated from PBMCs. Arm-PCR of CDR3 regions and iRepertoire HTBI primers were the basis on which TCR beta libraries were built. TCRdb ran MiXCR on the multiplex PCR reads and lists one entry per CDR3 protein. The sample contains 300,000 to 350,000 distinct CDR3 sequences, around a fifth of which appear only once. This specimen was peripheral blood mononuclear cells (PBMCs), taken when the disease was refractory, from a patient treated with antithyroid drugs. These receptors all stem from a female donor with Graves disease.

This clonotype was seen repeatedly, ten times or more. This chain connects TRBV5-5 to TRBJ1-1; D is unclear. CDR3 length: 15 amino acids. Trimming took 1 base from V and 6 from J, leaving 16 bases between them. Per germline, CDR1 SGHKS and CDR2 YYEKEE (reference sequence). This chain's CDR3 is CASSLSMRNGAEAFF. CDR3 DNA: TGTGCCAGCAGCTTGTCCATGCGAAATGGGGCTGAAGCTTTCTTT.

V and J are TRBV11-2 and TRBJ2-1; TRBD1 might be the D (5 bases). CDR1 and CDR2 (germline): SGHAT, FQNNGV. V was shortened by 4 bases and J by 11 bases, with 12 bases between the two germline ends. This CDR3 has 12 amino acids. The CDR3 is CASSYLDSQQFF. The DNA of the CDR3 is TGTGCCAGCAGCTACTTAGACAGTCAGCAGTTCTTC.

This clonotype was detected ten times or more. The chain joins TRBV28 to TRBJ1-5, with D maybe TRBD1 (5 bases). Between the trimmed V and J ends, which lost 2 bases and 6 bases, there was a span of 20 bases. The CDR3 loop spans 17 amino acids. Germline V gene data show CDR1 as MDHEN and CDR2 as SYDVKM. The CDR3 here is CASSLGPPGPRGQPQHF. CDR3 DNA sequence: TGTGCCAGCAGTTTAGGTCCCCCGGGGCCGCGTGGTCAGCCCCAGCATTTT. The whole variable domain, remainder taken from reference TRBV28 and TRBJ1-5, is DVKVTQSSRYLVKRTGEKVFLECVQDMDHENMFWYRQDPGLGLRLIYFSYDVKMKEKGDIPEGYSVSREKKERFSLILESASTNQTSMYLCASSLGPPGPRGQPQHFGDGTRLSIL.

There are many counts of this clonotype. The V call is TRBV18, the J call TRBJ1-2; D might be TRBD1 (5 bases). Germline loops: CDR1 KGHSH, CDR2 LQKENI. This CDR3 comprises 14 residues. V lost 4 bases, J lost 5 bases, and 14 bases lay in between. CDR3 coding DNA: TGTGCCAGCTCACAAGCCGGGACGGAGTATGGCTACACCTTC. This sequence encodes CASSQAGTEYGYTF.

This clonotype was observed at least ten times. This chain connects TRBV27 to TRBJ2-7, with TRBD2 matching over 10 bases. The CDR3 length is 13 residues. J gave up 4 bases and V 6 bases, and 3 bases lay outside the gene matches. Germline V gives CDR1 MNHEY, CDR2 SMNVEV (reference sequence). This CDR3 reads CASSASGRYEQYF. DNA of the CDR3: TGTGCCAGCAGCGCTAGCGGGAGATACGAGCAGTACTTC.

This clonotype was seen ten or more times. CDR3 nucleotides: TGTGCCAGCAGTGTCGACCTGGACAGGGGGCGCGAGCAGTACTTC. This codes for CASSVDLDRGREQYF. The V gene is TRBV6-1, the J gene TRBJ2-7, with 11 positions matching TRBD1. The J segment lost 6 bases and the V segment lost 4 bases, leaving 8 bases of the junction unmatched. Germline CDR1 and CDR2: MNHNS and SASEGT. CDR3 size: 15 residues.

Points on this clonotype: At one end, the junction sequence differs from germline, possibly due to a read error. The chain has TRBV7-2 and TRBJ2-3, with 10 bases aligning to TRBD2. Per germline, CDR1 SGHTA and CDR2 FQGNSA. The CDR3 sequence is 15 residues long. The CDR3 reads CASSLAGGSTDTQYF. CDR3 sequence (DNA): TGTGCCAGCAGTTTAGCGGGGGGCAGCACAGATACGCAGTATTTT.

The table lists this clonotype with a few counts. J is TRBJ1-1 and V is TRBV20-1, with a weak D call TRBD1 (5 bases). The germline V and J ends were trimmed by 0 bases and 0 bases, with 8 bases remaining between them. The CDR3 is made up of 14 amino acids. Germline V gene lookup returns CDR1 DFQATT and CDR2 SNEGSKA (reference sequence). CDR3 region: CSARDWGMNTEAFF. Written as DNA, the CDR3 is TGCAGTGCTAGAGACTGGGGCATGAACACTGAAGCTTTCTTT.

J is TRBJ1-5 and V is TRBV7-8, with D tentatively TRBD1 (5 bases). Trimming removed 5 bases at V and 3 bases at J, with 17 bases between. Germline CDR1 reads SGHVS; CDR2 reads FQNEAQ. This CDR3 has 16 amino acids. CDR3 residues: CASSPDRLRDNQPQHF. Written as DNA, the CDR3 is TGTGCCAGCAGCCCAGACAGACTTAGGGACAATCAGCCCCAGCATTTT.

In this sample, this clonotype turned up many times. The J gene is TRBJ2-7, the V gene TRBV3-1; the D gene is possibly TRBD1 (5 bases). The CDR3 covers 15 residues. V was clipped by 0 bases and J by 3 bases, with 12 bases between them. CDR1 and CDR2 (germline): LGHDT, YNNKEL (reference sequence). The CDR3 loop reads CASSQDPGRVYEQYF. CDR3 coding DNA: TGTGCCAGCAGCCAAGATCCTGGCAGGGTCTACGAGCAGTACTTC.

The DNA for the CDR3 is TGCGCCAGCAGCTTCGGGGGGGCAAGCTCCTACGAGCAGTACTTC. This translates into CASSFGGASSYEQYF. V and J are TRBV5-1 and TRBJ2-7; 8 bases are shared with TRBD2. Germline V lookup: CDR1 SGHRS, CDR2 YFSETQ. With V trimmed by 2 bases and J by 0 bases, 4 bases remained unmatched. The CDR3 totals 15 residues.

This clonotype was picked up many times. V usage is TRBV7-9 and J usage is TRBJ1-2, with 7 positions matching TRBD1. The germline V gene encodes CDR1 SEHNR and CDR2 FQNEAQ (reference sequence). The CDR3 has 15 amino acids. After removal of 5 bases from V and 2 bases from J, the junction contained 8 bases not matched to a gene. Here the CDR3 reads CASSVTAGQNYGYTF. CDR3 sequence (DNA): TGTGCCAGCAGCGTAACAGCGGGACAGAACTATGGCTACACCTTC.

The V gene is TRBV6-2 or TRBV6-3, the J gene TRBJ2-2; D is ambiguous. Trimming took 4 bases from V and 6 from J, leaving 6 bases between them. In germline, CDR1 is MNHEY, CDR2 SVGEGT. This CDR3 comprises 12 residues. CDR3 residues: CASSFMPGELFF. CDR3 DNA: TGTGCCAGCAGTTTTATGCCCGGGGAGCTGTTTTTT.

This clonotype was seen a handful of times. The chain links TRBV3-1 to TRBJ1-3; a possible D gene is TRBD1 (6 bases). V lost 6 bases, J lost 2 bases, and 8 bases lay in between. The CDR3 is 13 residues long. Germline V gene data show CDR1 as LGHDT and CDR2 as YNNKEL (reference sequence). The CDR3 spells CASRQGPGNTIYF. The CDR3 DNA reads as TGTGCCAGCAGACAGGGACCTGGAAACACCATATATTTT.

The sample holds a few counts of this clonotype. The chain uses TRBV6-5 and TRBJ2-2; 11 nucleotides agree with TRBD1. V dropped 1 base and J dropped 6; count of bases not matched to a gene: 4. The germline V gene has CDR1 MNHEY and CDR2 SVGAGI. CDR3 length: 16 amino acids. CDR3 sequence reads: CASSYYPGQGAGELFF. DNA for the CDR3: TGTGCCAGCAGTTACTACCCGGGACAGGGGGCCGGGGAGCTGTTTTTT.

This clonotype was observed a few times. The V call is TRBV30, the J call TRBJ2-2, with 7 bases matching TRBD2. Germline CDR1 is GTSNPN and CDR2 is SVGIG (reference sequence). After removal of 0 bases from V and 2 bases from J, the junction contained 3 bases not matched to a gene. The CDR3 contains 15 residues. The CDR3 region has the DNA TGTGCCTGGAGTGTAGTAGCGGGCAACACCGGGGAGCTGTTTTTT. It translates to CAWSVVAGNTGELFF. Full variable domain (missing parts from reference TRBV30 and TRBJ2-2): SQTIHQWPATLVQPVGSPLSLECTVEGTSNPNLYWYRQAAGRGLQLLFYSVGIGQISSEVPQNLSASRPQDRQFILSSKKLLLSDSGFYLCAWSVVAGNTGELFFGEGSRLTVL.

The V and J genes are TRBV11-2 and TRBJ2-2; 10 nucleotides line up with TRBD2. Looked up from germline, CDR1 is SGHAT and CDR2 is FQNNGV. J was trimmed by 1 base and V by 5 bases; bases with no gene match: 7. The CDR3 consists of 17 residues. The CDR3 DNA is TGTGCCAGCAGCAGAGGTAGCGGGAGGCGGAACACCGGGGAGCTGTTTTTT. It translates to CASSRGSGRRNTGELFF.

This clonotype was detected ten times or more. V gene TRBV2 combines with J gene TRBJ1-2; D is possibly TRBD1 (6 bases). V was clipped by 5 bases and J by 7 bases, with 17 bases between them. The germline V gene encodes CDR1 SNHLY and CDR2 FYNNEI. The CDR3 length is 14 residues. The CDR3 spells CASSFEGGISGYTF. The CDR3 DNA is TGTGCCAGCAGTTTTGAGGGGGGGATCAGTGGCTACACCTTC.

The table lists this clonotype with many counts. This sequence joins TRBV11-2 and TRBJ2-7; TRBD2 matches 8 bases. The V gene end was trimmed by 3 bases and the J gene end by 7 bases; junction bases not matched to a gene: 8. The V gene's germline CDR1 is SGHAT and CDR2 FQNNGV. CDR3 size: 14 residues. Written as DNA, the CDR3 is TGTGCCAGCAGCTTCCCCGGGACTAGATATGAGCAGTACTTC. It is translated as CASSFPGTRYEQYF.

This clonotype occurred a few times. Being one base from a much bigger clone, this may be a read error. The chain employs TRBV5-1 and TRBJ1-1; weak D call: TRBD1 (5 bases). From germline, CDR1 is SGHRS and CDR2 YFSETQ. The CDR3 is 14 amino acids. Between the trimmed V and J ends, which lost 4 bases and 3 bases, there was a span of 13 bases. The CDR3: CASSIAGIDTEAFF. The CDR3 coding sequence is TGCGCCAGCAGCATCGCAGGGATCGACACTGAAGCTTTCTTT.

CDR3 in DNA: TGTGCCAGCTCGTCAGGCTCTGGGGCCAACGTCCTGACTTTC. Encoded protein: CASSSGSGANVLTF. The chain is built from TRBV18 and TRBJ2-6; D not resolved. The CDR3 spans 14 residues. With 6 bases removed from V and 0 bases from J, the gap between germline ends came to 6 bases. Germline V CDR1 and CDR2: KGHSH, LQKENI.

There are a few counts of this clonotype. This chain joins TRBV4-1 and TRBJ1-3; D possibly corresponds to TRBD1 (5 bases). Germline-derived CDR1 and CDR2 are MGHRA and YSYEKL. The V end lost 4 bases, the J end lost 0 bases, and 13 bases lay between the germline ends. CDR3 length equals 16 residues. The CDR3 DNA reads TGCGCCAGCAGCCCTCAAGCCAGGGACTCTGGAAACACCATATATTTT. The encoded protein is CASSPQARDSGNTIYF.

This clonotype occurred a few times. V usage is TRBV10-3 and J usage is TRBJ1-5; a possible D gene is TRBD1 (6 bases). Germline-derived CDR1 and CDR2 are ENHRY and SYGVKD. Trimming shortened V by 3 bases and J by 1 base, and 13 bases separated the two germline ends. The CDR3 has 16 residues. The CDR3 bases are TGTGCCATCAGTGATACCGGGGGCTCGAGCAATCAGCCCCAGCATTTT. This encodes CAISDTGGSSNQPQHF.

This clonotype has more than one count but fewer than ten. The chain has TRBV20-1 and TRBJ2-7, with 7 bases that match TRBD1. The CDR3 runs 13 residues. Trimming removed 6 bases from V and 7 bases from J; junction bases left unmatched: 12. Germline-derived CDR1 and CDR2 are DFQATT and SNEGSKA (reference sequence). As DNA, the CDR3 is TGCAGTGCCAGGGGGTCCAGGTCGGGAGAGCAGTACTTC. Translation: CSARGSRSGEQYF.

In its sample, this clonotype was seen many times. The chain links TRBV6-1 to TRBJ1-4; D is undetermined. Trimming shortened V by 7 bases and J by 8 bases, and 17 bases separated the two germline ends. From germline, CDR1 is MNHNS and CDR2 SASEGT. The length of the CDR3 is 14 residues. The CDR3 spells CASTRLAAREKLFF. The CDR3 coding sequence is TGTGCCAGCACCCGTTTGGCGGCTAGGGAAAAACTGTTTTTT.

This clonotype was picked up many times. The rearrangement links TRBV5-5 to TRBJ1-1, with D possibly TRBD1 on 5 matching bases. Trimming stripped 2 bases from V and 1 base from J, with 12 bases between. The CDR3 runs 15 residues. CDR1 is SGHKS and CDR2 is YYEKEE in the germline V gene (reference sequence). The CDR3 DNA follows: TGTGCCAGCAGCTTTATTACAGGCCCGAACACTGAAGCTTTCTTT. Protein product: CASSFITGPNTEAFF.

The chain combines TRBV18 with TRBJ1-4; possibly TRBD1 for D (6 bases). V was clipped by 6 bases and J by 6 bases, with 17 bases between them. The CDR3 totals 15 residues. The germline CDR1 and CDR2 sequences are KGHSH and LQKENI. CDR3 bases: TGTGCCAGCTCCTCAAGGGGGGCGCCGGATGAAAAACTGTTTTTT. Encoded protein: CASSSRGAPDEKLFF.

In this sample, this clonotype turned up a few times. The genes are TRBV27 and TRBJ2-6; perhaps TRBD1 as D (6 bases). CDR3 length equals 18 residues. The V gene lost 11 bases and the J gene lost 1 base, with 24 bases spanning the gap. The germline gives CDR1 MNHEY, CDR2 SMNVEV (reference sequence). Here the CDR3 reads CAGKPNRARPSGANVLTF. The CDR3, as DNA: TGTGCCGGCAAGCCCAACAGGGCCCGACCTTCTGGGGCCAACGTCCTGACTTTC.